This T cell receptor (beta chain) was retrieved from a study of blood T cell repertoires in COVID-19. This clone was counted a few times. V trimming: 2 bases; J trimming: 7 bases; junction bases outside the gene matches: 6. This CDR3 has 15 amino acids. The V gene's germline CDR1 is SGHRS and CDR2 YFSETQ. TCRdb's table, derived via immunoSEQ multiplex PCR, lists solely in-frame clones and lacks some. Of 150,000 to 200,000 clones listed, around 82% are singletons. The TCR comes from a woman between 45 and 65 years old with acute COVID-19. This sequence joins TRBV5-1 and TRBJ1-6; 7 nucleotides agree with TRBD1. What was sequenced was PBMCs or T cells enriched from blood (not recorded which). The CDR3 nucleotides are TGCGCCAGCAGCTTAGGTACAGGGGCAAATTCACCCCTCCACTTT. This gives the protein CASSLGTGANSPLHF.